Listed below are T cell receptor beta chains from one sample, sequenced in a study of shared clonotypes between healthy human individuals. The assay was immunoSEQ multiplex PCR, and TCRdb's table has in-frame clones only and misses some. This table has some 1.5 million clones, 96% appearing once. The specimen sequenced was naive CD4+ T cells sorted from blood. The receptor set was obtained from a man aged 25-45 years in good health. Both conserved end residues are part of each CDR3. D genes are given only for firm matches. Some rows have no size entry. The others give once, few or many, or a class for an expanded clone.

v_gene	j_gene	abundance	d_gene	CDR3aa	CDR3nt
TRBV5-1	TRBJ2-2	once	TRBD2	CASSPGTSASNTGELFF	TGCGCCAGCAGCCCAGGGACTAGCGCCTCGAACACCGGGGAGCTGTTTTTT
TRBV10-1	TRBJ1-2	NA	TRBD1	CASSASGDSGYTF	TGCGCCAGCAGTGCGTCGGGGGACAGCGGCTACACCTTC
TRBV4-1	TRBJ2-5	once	NA	CASSQGFSFQETQYF	TGCGCCAGCAGCCAAGGTTTTTCTTTCCAAGAGACCCAGTACTTC
TRBV10-1	TRBJ2-1	few	TRBD2	CASSESGRFNDEQFF	TGCGCCAGCAGTGAAAGCGGGAGATTCAACGATGAGCAGTTCTTC
TRBV28	TRBJ1-5	once	TRBD1	CASSPPTGVDNQPQHF	TGTGCCAGCAGTCCCCCGACAGGGGTTGACAATCAGCCCCAGCATTTT
TRBV9	TRBJ2-1	NA	NA	CASSPRLYNEQFF	TGTGCCAGCAGCCCCCGACTTTACAATGAGCAGTTCTTC
TRBV19	TRBJ1-5	NA	NA	CASSMRDPNQPQHF	TGTGCCAGTAGTATGAGGGACCCCAATCAGCCCCAGCATTTT
TRBV4-2	TRBJ1-1	NA	NA	CASSQDFGQGLEAFF	TGTGCCAGCAGCCAAGATTTCGGCCAGGGCCTTGAAGCTTTCTTT
TRBV7-2	TRBJ2-5	NA	NA	CASSSQPQETQYF	TGTGCCAGCAGCTCACAACCACAAGAGACCCAGTACTTC
TRBV5-1	TRBJ2-7	NA	TRBD1	CASSLRPGGTYEQYF	TGCGCCAGCAGCTTGCGTCCAGGGGGCACGTACGAGCAGTACTTC
TRBV10-3	TRBJ1-2	once	NA	CAISELGGQNYGYTF	TGTGCCATCAGTGAGTTGGGCGGGCAGAACTATGGCTACACCTTC
TRBV9	TRBJ2-4	NA	NA	CASSIGTDGKNIQYF	TGTGCCAGCAGCATTGGAACGGATGGGAAAAACATTCAGTACTTC
TRBV28	TRBJ2-7	NA	TRBD2	CANSQRGGSYEQYF	TGTGCCAACAGTCAGCGGGGGGGCTCCTACGAGCAGTACTTC